Given below is one T cell receptor (beta chain) in context. This sample is drawn from a study of blood T cell repertoires in COVID-19. Study as a whole: COVID-19 samples from acute and convalescent phases originated in the United States, Italy and Spain. The cDNA or gDNA used as material had been derived from T cells, B-cell-depleted T cells, or PBMCs.

The CDR3 extends over 13 amino acids. V lost 1 base and J 9 bases, leaving 9 bases between the germline ends. Germline-derived CDR1 and CDR2 are SGHNT and YENEEA. The table came from immunoSEQ multiplex PCR; TCRdb's copy has only in-frame clones and leaves some out. The table shows 100,000 or so clones, with under 80% occurring only once. The V call is TRBV11-3, the J call TRBJ2-2; unclear D gene. The sequenced material came from peripheral blood. The source of this sequence is a woman between 65 and 79 years old with acute or convalescent COVID-19. The CDR3 here is CASSLGGRRELFF. The CDR3 DNA reads as TGTGCCAGCAGCTTAGGCGGTAGGAGGGAGCTGTTTTTT.